The TCR beta chain under discussion was sequenced for a study of T cells after yellow fever vaccination. There are a few counts of this clonotype. Its cognate antigen is unknown. Findings of the study overall: Weaker overall, the secondary response nonetheless peaked faster (day 5 versus 15).

Each CDR3 protein is one row after TCRdb ran MiXCR on the 5' RACE reads. The sample has 320,000 or so distinct CDR3 sequences, approximately 8% seen once. This receptor was identified in a man younger than 30 who received the YFV17D yellow fever vaccine. The input for sequencing was PBMCs, taken roughly 47 days after the first yellow fever vaccination.

The DNA for the CDR3 is TGTGCCAGTAGTACCCCCCTTGGGGGGTCCTCTGATACGCAGTATTTT. Its protein is CASSTPLGGSSDTQYF. The chain combines TRBV19 with TRBJ2-3, with TRBD2 as a possible D gene (6 bases). The ends were cut back, 4 bases at V and 6 bases at J, with 20 bases in the middle. The germline gives CDR1 LNHDA, CDR2 SQIVND (reference sequence). This CDR3 region has 16 residues.